The 21 T cell receptor beta chains in this list originate from one sample, sequenced in a study of blood T cell repertoires in COVID-19. Method: immunoSEQ multiplex PCR; TCRdb's copy keeps in-frame clones and lacks some. The data show about 330,000 clones, more than 85% seen once. Sequences were obtained from PBMCs or T cells enriched from blood (not recorded which). The receptors shown here come from a woman aged 30 to 39 who had recovered from COVID-19.

The chain couples TRBV6-5 to TRBJ1-3, with no clear D. The V end lost 2 bases, the J end lost 9 bases, and 14 bases lay between the germline ends. Germline CDR1 reads MNHEY; CDR2 reads SVGAGI. The CDR3 is made up of 14 amino acids. The DNA of the CDR3 is TGTGCCAGCAGTTACCTCTTGGGCCGGGGCACCATATATTTT. Translating it yields CASSYLLGRGTIYF.

The genes are TRBV6-5 and TRBJ2-7; D may be TRBD2 (7 bases). V was clipped by 7 bases and J by 7 bases, with 20 bases between them. Germline V gives CDR1 MNHEY, CDR2 SVGAGI. The CDR3 loop spans 14 amino acids. The CDR3 bases are TGTGCCAGCATGACGGGGGGCAACCGGAGGGAGCAGTACTTC. Translation: CASMTGGNRREQYF.

The J gene is TRBJ1-3, the V gene TRBV18; D gene uncertain. This CDR3 contains 17 residues. Trimming took 0 bases from V and 0 from J, leaving 12 bases between them. CDR1 and CDR2 (germline): KGHSH, LQKENI. The CDR3 spells CASSPPSSGISGNTIYF. CDR3 in DNA: TGTGCCAGCTCACCACCCTCTTCGGGTATCTCTGGAAACACCATATATTTT.

The chain has TRBV11-3 and TRBJ2-2; maybe TRBD1 (5 bases). Germline lookup yields CDR1 SGHNT and CDR2 YENEEA. Trimming shortened V by 10 bases and J by 3 bases, and 12 bases separated the two germline ends. There are 13 residues in the CDR3. CDR3 sequence reads: CANQGWDTGELFF. CDR3 sequence (DNA): TGTGCCAACCAGGGTTGGGACACCGGGGAGCTGTTTTTT.

For this clone: A much larger clone is a single base away; this may be a read error. Distinct nucleotide sequences in the sample also encode this CDR3. The chain uses TRBV5-1 and TRBJ2-5; D unresolved. CDR3 length: 11 residues. V lost 2 bases and J lost 5, with 4 bases in between. The germline CDR1 and CDR2 sequences are SGHRS and YFSETQ. The CDR3 region has the DNA TGCGCCAGCAGCTTCTCGGAGACCCAGTACTTC. This translates into CASSFSETQYF. Together with reference TRBV5-1 and TRBJ2-5, the CDR3 gives the full variable domain: KAGVTQTPRYLIKTRGQQVTLSCSPISGHRSVSWYQQTPGQGLQFLFEYFSETQRNKGNFPGRFSGRQFSNSRSEMNVSTLELGDSALYLCASSFSETQYFGPGTRLLVL.

This clone was detected only once. The genes are TRBV7-2 and TRBJ2-7, with 8 bases aligning to TRBD2. Germline-derived CDR1 and CDR2 are SGHTA and FQGNSA. This CDR3 comprises 15 residues. Trimming took 6 bases from V and 2 from J; bases not matched to a gene: 9. In DNA form, the CDR3 reads TGTGCCAGCAGTCGTACTAGCGGATTGACCTACGAGCAGTACTTC. It encodes CASSRTSGLTYEQYF.

This chain uses TRBV2 with TRBJ1-4, with 8 bases that match TRBD1. The V and J ends lost 5 bases and 12 bases, in that order; junction bases with no gene match: 11. The CDR3 totals 14 residues. The germline V gene has CDR1 SNHLY and CDR2 FYNNEI. The chain's CDR3 is CASSRDRRSPELFF. As DNA, the CDR3 is TGTGCCAGCAGTCGGGACAGGCGCTCCCCCGAACTGTTTTTT. Combining the CDR3 with reference TRBV2 and TRBJ1-4 gives the whole variable domain EPEVTQTPSHQVTQMGQEVILRCVPISNHLYFYWYRQILGQKVEFLVSFYNNEISEKSEIFDDQFSVERPDGSNFTLKIRSTKLEDSAMYFCASSRDRRSPELFFGSGTQLSVL.

V and J are TRBV28 and TRBJ1-6; 7 bases are a match to TRBD1. The CDR3 length is 15 residues. The J segment lost 7 bases and the V segment lost 6 bases, leaving 9 bases of the junction unmatched. Per the germline V gene, CDR1 is MDHEN and CDR2 is SYDVKM. In DNA, the CDR3 is TGTGCCAGCAGACCCAGCCAGGGGGGCAATTCACCCCTCCACTTT. This encodes CASRPSQGGNSPLHF.

This chain links TRBV6-2 or TRBV6-3 with TRBJ1-1; D is undetermined. Germline loops: CDR1 MNHEY, CDR2 SVGEGT. The CDR3 loop spans 14 amino acids. The V end lost 2 bases, the J end lost 1 base, and 8 bases lay between the germline ends. The CDR3 protein is CASSYLLANTEAFF. The CDR3 DNA reads TGTGCCAGCAGTTACCTCTTGGCGAACACTGAAGCTTTCTTT.

The chain couples TRBV7-2 to TRBJ2-5, with TRBD2 matching 11 bases. The V segment lost 5 bases and the J segment 2 bases; nucleotides outside the gene matches: 4. The germline CDR1 and CDR2 sequences are SGHTA and FQGNSA. The CDR3 has 15 residues. DNA for the CDR3: TGTGCCAGCAGCCGGACTAGCGGGCGACAAGAGACCCAGTACTTC. It encodes CASSRTSGRQETQYF.

CDR3 bases: TGTGCCAGCAGAGTCGACAGGGATGGCTACACCTTC. The encoded protein is CASRVDRDGYTF. J is TRBJ1-2 and V is TRBV2; TRBD1 matches 7 bases. V was clipped by 6 bases and J by 6 bases; unmatched bases: 4. In germline, CDR1 is SNHLY, CDR2 FYNNEI. The CDR3 runs 12 residues.

The chain recombines TRBV24-1 with TRBJ2-1; tentative D call: TRBD2 (6 bases). Germline CDR1 and CDR2: KGHDR and SFDVKD. This CDR3 has 16 amino acids. Trimming cost V 0 bases and J 9 bases, with 17 bases left between them. Here the CDR3 DNA reads TGTGCCACCAGTGATTTGCTTACCGGCACAGCGGGTGAGCAGTTCTTC. It translates to CATSDLLTGTAGEQFF.

CDR3 amino acids: CASRWGAASSYEQYF. DNA of the CDR3: TGTGCCAGCAGATGGGGAGCTGCAAGCTCCTACGAGCAGTACTTC. V usage is TRBV28 and J usage is TRBJ2-7; TRBD2 might be the D (5 bases). CDR1 is MDHEN, CDR2 SYDVKM, per germline. The length of the CDR3 is 15 residues. The V and J ends lost 6 bases and 0 bases respectively, with 15 bases between them.

The J gene is TRBJ1-6, the V gene TRBV6-5; D is perhaps TRBD1 (5 bases). Germline lookup yields CDR1 MNHEY and CDR2 SVGAGI. Trimming took 4 bases from V and 6 from J, leaving 10 bases between them. The CDR3 loop spans 14 amino acids. CDR3 nucleotide sequence: TGTGCCAGCAGTTTCCAGGGCCGTAATTCACCCCTCCACTTT. Translated: CASSFQGRNSPLHF.

The gene calls are TRBV7-6 and TRBJ2-3; 10 positions agree with TRBD2. V dropped 4 bases and J dropped 6; count of bases not matched to a gene: 13. Germline-derived CDR1 and CDR2 are SGHVS and FNYEAQ. The CDR3 is 17 residues long. The CDR3 spells CASSSTLAGESYDTQYF. The CDR3 DNA follows: TGTGCCAGCAGCTCCACCCTAGCGGGAGAATCATACGATACGCAGTATTTT. Full variable domain (outside the CDR3, taken from reference TRBV7-6 and TRBJ2-3): GAGVSQSPRYKVTKRGQDVALRCDPISGHVSLYWYRQALGQGPEFLTYFNYEAQQDKSGLPNDRFSAERPEGSISTLTIQRTEQRDSAMYRCASSSTLAGESYDTQYFGPGTRLTVL.

The chain links TRBV27 to TRBJ1-6; TRBD1 might be the D (6 bases). V lost 5 bases and J lost 2, with 22 bases in between. CDR1 and CDR2 from the germline V gene are MNHEY and SMNVEV (reference sequence). This CDR3 comprises 19 residues. The CDR3 sequence is CASSPYSGTGGPYNSPLHF. CDR3 coding DNA: TGTGCCAGCAGTCCATACTCAGGGACGGGGGGCCCCTATAATTCACCCCTCCACTTT.

V usage is TRBV30 and J usage is TRBJ2-7; 9 bases agree with TRBD1. Trimming took 2 bases from V and 4 from J; bases not matched to a gene: 9. CDR1 and CDR2 from the germline V gene are GTSNPN and SVGIG (reference sequence). This CDR3 contains 15 residues. CDR3 region: CAWSTPGQGQYEQYF. CDR3 nucleotides: TGTGCCTGGAGTACGCCGGGACAGGGTCAATACGAGCAGTACTTC.

The CDR3 bases are TGTGCCAGCAGTTCCCCGAAAGCGGGGCACAATGAGCAGTTCTTC. This gives the protein CASSSPKAGHNEQFF. The chain uses TRBV28 and TRBJ2-1, with TRBD2 matching 7 bases. V was clipped by 4 bases and J by 5 bases; unmatched bases: 8. This CDR3 is built from 15 residues. Germline CDR1 reads MDHEN; CDR2 reads SYDVKM.

The chain is built from TRBV19 and TRBJ1-1, with TRBD1 identical over 10 bases. The trim removed 3 bases at V and 10 bases at J, leaving 14 bases unmatched. The CDR3 is 16 residues long. The germline gives CDR1 LNHDA, CDR2 SQIVND (reference sequence). The CDR3 bases are TGTGCCAGTAGTATGGAAGGACAGGGGGTCCCCCGCCGAGCTTTCTTT. Translation: CASSMEGQGVPRRAFF.

The J gene is TRBJ2-3, the V gene TRBV11-3, with 7 positions matching TRBD1. With V trimmed by 5 bases and J by 0 bases, 2 bases remained unmatched. Germline CDR1 and CDR2: SGHNT and YENEEA. The CDR3 loop spans 14 amino acids. CDR3 nucleotides: TGTGCCAGCAGCCCGGGACAGAGCACAGATACGCAGTATTTT. It yields the protein CASSPGQSTDTQYF.

This chain links TRBV28 with TRBJ2-3, with 9 bases identical to TRBD1. The ends lost 8 bases at V and 2 bases at J; junction bases unmatched: 5. Germline CDR1 is MDHEN and CDR2 is SYDVKM. The CDR3 covers 14 residues. CDR3 sequence (DNA): TGTGCCAGCTATACAGGGGGCCTCACAGATACGCAGTATTTT. Residues: CASYTGGLTDTQYF.